This TCR beta chain was sequenced in a study of blood T cell repertoires in COVID-19. Whole-study context: COVID-19 samples, acute and convalescent, were from the United States, Italy and Spain. T cells, B-cell-depleted T cells, or PBMCs provided the cDNA or gDNA that served as material.

Some clones are missing from TCRdb's copy, which holds only in-frame ones; the method was immunoSEQ multiplex PCR. The profile shows 130,000 or so clones, 82% of them singletons. What was sequenced was peripheral blood. The receptor's source is a human donor in a cohort sampled during active COVID-19.

The CDR3 reads CASSLTTGTDTQYF. The CDR3, as DNA: TGTGCCAGCAGCTTGACAACAGGCACAGATACGCAGTATTTT. The chain recombines TRBV5-4 with TRBJ2-3; unclear D gene. This CDR3 is built from 14 residues. CDR1 is SGHNT, CDR2 YYREEE, per germline (reference sequence). V gave up 1 base and J gave up 1 base, with 7 bases separating them.